This entry is about one T cell receptor beta chain. Its antigen remains unknown. These data are taken from a study of post-analysis software for immune sequencing data. The study, taken as a whole, reports: Samples from one preparation batch, clustered by F measure, grouped strongly together. Five TRBV segments, including TRBV5-6, TRBV5-1 and TRBV20-1, were more frequent in patients than controls. Relative to controls, patients with multiple sclerosis showed significantly lower normalized Chao1 diversity.

Per germline, CDR1 MDHEN and CDR2 SYDVKM. This CDR3 has 14 amino acids. Trimming cost V 6 bases and J 4 bases, with 16 bases left between them. cDNA libraries of TCR beta carried unique molecular identifiers. With roughly 1 to 11 million T cells as the source, hundreds of thousands of cDNA molecules resulted. Using its own MiXCR run on the PCR reads, TCRdb lists one record per CDR3 protein. The sample contains some 700,000 distinct CDR3 sequences, around 64% of which appear only once. The sequence came from a girl aged 2 to 9 with multiple sclerosis. The sequenced material came from blood. The chain uses TRBV28 and TRBJ2-7; D might be TRBD1 (5 bases). CDR3 coding DNA: TGTGCCAGCAGCCTAACAGGTCCCCGTTACGAGCAGTACTTC. Translation gives CASSLTGPRYEQYF.